This TCR beta chain was recorded in a study of CD8+CD57+ T cells in acquired aplastic anemia. Findings and limits, study-wide: Patients versus controls showed no significant CD8+ Simpson's diversity difference. Patients and controls had in common twenty-nine CD8+ CDR3 sequences.

The patients chosen for sequencing had shown expansion of CD8+CD57+ cells (detected by flow cytometry). Each patient carried a diagnosis of severe acquired aplastic anemia. Blood came from patients not yet given any therapy. The CDR3 is made up of 18 amino acids. Germline trimming cut 0 bases from V and 3 bases from J; bases unmatched to any gene: 10. The V gene's germline CDR1 is LGHNT and CDR2 FRNRAP. Genomic DNA served as template for TCR beta VDJ and CDR3 profiling. TCRdb reanalysed the reads using MiXCR and keeps one entry per CDR3 protein. This sample has about 160,000 distinct CDR3 sequences; around 48% occur once, and the top ten carry 25% to 40%. In the case of this clonotype: Antigen unknown.

The chain links TRBV12-5 to TRBJ2-2, with 7 bases lining up with TRBD2. The material sequenced was sorted CD4+, CD8+, or CD8+CD57+ T cells (not recorded which) from PBMCs. This receptor was obtained from a human donor with aplastic anemia. This CDR3 is CASGLVLVAGLYTGELFF. CDR3 sequence (DNA): TGTGCTAGTGGTTTGGTACTAGTAGCGGGTCTCTACACCGGGGAGCTGTTTTTT.